This T cell receptor beta chain was obtained from a study of T-cell memory formation after mild COVID-19. Overall study results and limits: The study detected some responding clones in pre-infection memory, suggesting cross-reactive memory joined. CD4+ bias marked clones expanding day 15 to 37, unlike balanced contracting clones. Of the contracting clones, CD4+ ones lay mainly in CM and EM, and CD8+ ones in EMRA.

There are 16 residues in the CDR3. V was clipped by 4 bases and J by 7 bases; unmatched bases: 15. Looked up from germline, CDR1 is SGHNT and CDR2 is YYREEE (reference sequence). This clonotype was detected only a few times. The antigen is undetermined. TCRdb used MiXCR to reprocess the 5' RACE reads, holding one entry per CDR3 protein. The repertoire holds hundreds of thousands of distinct CDR3 sequences, with 25% to 30% as singletons. The chain employs TRBV5-4 and TRBJ2-5; TRBD2 agrees at 8 bases. Sequencing was carried out using PBMCs or a T cell subset sorted from them (not recorded which). The TCR comes from an adult woman who had mild COVID-19 (a few samples of this study predate the infection). Cell type and time point are not known. CDR3 amino acids: CASSPAVSGSAGTQYF. As DNA, the CDR3 is TGTGCCAGCAGCCCTGCCGTGAGCGGGAGTGCGGGGACCCAGTACTTC. The full variable domain, with the rest looked up from reference TRBV5-4 and TRBJ2-5, is ETGVTQSPTHLIKTRGQQVTLRCSSQSGHNTVSWYQQALGQGPQFIFQYYREEENGRGNFPPRFSGLQFPNYSSELNVNALELDDSALYLCASSPAVSGSAGTQYFGPGTRLLVL.